A single sample gave rise to the 5 T cell receptor beta chains below, sequenced in a study of blood T cell repertoires in COVID-19. Repertoires were generated with immunoSEQ multiplex PCR, while TCRdb's copy carries only in-frame clones and drops some. The data show about 190,000 clones, around 85% seen once. The material sequenced was peripheral blood. The receptors were sampled from a man aged 30 to 39 with acute or convalescent COVID-19.

J is TRBJ1-4 and V is TRBV30, with 9 bases lining up with TRBD1. Germline V gene data show CDR1 as GTSNPN and CDR2 as SVGIG (reference sequence). The CDR3 consists of 13 residues. Trimming at V came to 7 bases and at J to 7 bases, leaving 7 bases not matched to a gene. The CDR3: CASRGQGFEKLFF. In DNA, the CDR3 is TGTGCCTCGCGGGGACAGGGTTTTGAAAAACTGTTTTTT. Variable domain in full (rest from reference TRBV30 and TRBJ1-4): SQTIHQWPATLVQPVGSPLSLECTVEGTSNPNLYWYRQAAGRGLQLLFYSVGIGQISSEVPQNLSASRPQDRQFILSSKKLLLSDSGFYLCASRGQGFEKLFFGSGTQLSVL.

This chain connects TRBV4-2 to TRBJ2-7, with D perhaps matching TRBD1 (6 bases). Germline assignment: CDR1 LGHNA and CDR2 YNFKEQ. Trimming took off 1 base at V and 2 bases at J, with 9 bases between the two ends. This CDR3 has 14 amino acids. The CDR3 DNA sequence: TGTGCCAGCAGCCAAGGACAGGCGGCCTACGAGCAGTACTTC. Its protein product is CASSQGQAAYEQYF.

This clone was observed a few times. The rearrangement uses TRBV2 and TRBJ1-6, with D unclear. CDR3 size: 13 residues. The V gene lost 4 bases and the J gene lost 8 bases, with 9 bases spanning the gap. The germline V gene has CDR1 SNHLY and CDR2 FYNNEI. The CDR3, as DNA: TGTGCCAGCAGTGCGGCGGCCTATTCACCCCTCCACTTT. Protein sequence: CASSAAAYSPLHF.

This chain links TRBV28 with TRBJ2-7; 7 nucleotides align to TRBD1. Germline V gene data show CDR1 as MDHEN and CDR2 as SYDVKM. V was pared by 5 bases and J by 0 bases, with 10 bases of the junction left unmatched. The CDR3 spans 16 residues. The CDR3: CASSPTGPRSSYEQYF. In nucleotides, the CDR3 is TGTGCCAGCAGTCCGACAGGGCCGAGGAGCTCCTACGAGCAGTACTTC. Variable domain in full (rest from reference TRBV28 and TRBJ2-7): DVKVTQSSRYLVKRTGEKVFLECVQDMDHENMFWYRQDPGLGLRLIYFSYDVKMKEKGDIPEGYSVSREKKERFSLILESASTNQTSMYLCASSPTGPRSSYEQYFGPGTRLTVT.

This chain joins TRBV5-1 and TRBJ1-1; maybe TRBD1 (6 bases). In germline, CDR1 is SGHRS, CDR2 YFSETQ. The CDR3 contains 16 residues. The V end was cut by 0 bases, the J end by 2 bases, with 14 bases between. The chain's CDR3 is CASSLETGQINTEAFF. CDR3 DNA: TGCGCCAGCAGCTTGGAAACGGGACAAATTAACACTGAAGCTTTCTTT.